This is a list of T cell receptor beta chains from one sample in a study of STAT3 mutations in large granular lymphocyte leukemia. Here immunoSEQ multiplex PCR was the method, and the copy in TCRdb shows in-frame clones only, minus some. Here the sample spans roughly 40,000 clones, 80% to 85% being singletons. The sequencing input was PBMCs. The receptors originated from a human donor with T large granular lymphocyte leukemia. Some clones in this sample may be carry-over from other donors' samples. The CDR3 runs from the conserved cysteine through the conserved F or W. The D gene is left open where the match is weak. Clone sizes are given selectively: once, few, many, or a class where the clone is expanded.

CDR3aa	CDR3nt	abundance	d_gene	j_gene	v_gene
CAISDQGLMTDTQYF	TGTGCCATCAGTGATCAGGGGTTGATGACAGATACGCAGTATTTT	-	-	TRBJ2-3	TRBV10-3
CASSLVRGLAGNEQFF	TGTGCCAGCAGTTTAGTTCGTGGACTAGCGGGTAATGAGCAGTTCTTC	-	TRBD2	TRBJ2-1	TRBV28
CASSEALRDRYGYTF	TGTGCCAGCAGTGAAGCGCTTCGGGACCGCTATGGCTACACCTTC	few	-	TRBJ1-2	TRBV2
CATRVTGELFF	TGTGCCACCAGGGTTACCGGGGAGCTGTTTTTT	once	-	TRBJ2-2	TRBV28
CASSLVLGGEGSPLHF	TGTGCCAGCAGCTTAGTTTTGGGGGGCGAGGGTTCACCCCTCCACTTT	few	-	TRBJ1-6	TRBV7-9
CASSYSTPNTGELFF	TGTGCCAGCAGTTACTCTACACCGAACACCGGGGAGCTGTTTTTT	-	-	TRBJ2-2	TRBV6-5
CASSPSGGDSPQNTIYF	TGTGCCAGCTCACCCTCTGGAGGGGACAGCCCTCAAAACACCATATATTTT	-	TRBD1	TRBJ1-3	TRBV18
CASSFEYSNQPQHF	TGTGCCAGCAGTTTTGAGTATAGCAATCAGCCCCAGCATTTT	-	-	TRBJ1-5	TRBV6-5
CASSFTGSAEAFF	TGCGCCAGCAGCTTTACAGGGTCAGCTGAAGCTTTCTTT	-	-	TRBJ1-1	TRBV5-1
CASSLVGTAEETQYF	TGTGCCAGCAGCTTGGTTGGGACAGCTGAAGAGACCCAGTACTTC	once	TRBD1	TRBJ2-5	TRBV5-4
CASSLGSAGNTEAFF	TGTGCCAGCAGCTTAGGGTCGGCAGGGAACACTGAAGCTTTCTTT	-	-	TRBJ1-1	TRBV7-9
CASSFRAGRGTDTQYF	TGTGCCAGCAGCTTCCGTGCGGGCAGAGGAACAGATACGCAGTATTTT	-	-	TRBJ2-3	TRBV5-8
CASSLQGGETQYF	TGCGCCAGCAGCTTACAGGGAGGAGAGACCCAGTACTTC	-	-	TRBJ2-5	TRBV4-3
CASSQVGSRGGHGYTF	TGCGCCAGCAGCCAAGTGGGTTCGCGGGGCGGTCATGGCTACACCTTC	-	-	TRBJ1-2	TRBV4-1
CASSLVAGELFF	TGTGCCAGCAGCTTGGTGGCCGGGGAGCTGTTTTTT	few	-	TRBJ2-2	TRBV5-6
CASRPTDRADTEAFF	TGTGCCAGCAGGCCCACGGACAGGGCGGACACTGAAGCTTTCTTT	-	TRBD1	TRBJ1-1	TRBV6-1
CASSSLRDRGRIGQFF	TGTGCCAGCAGCTCCCTACGGGACAGGGGGCGCATAGGGCAGTTCTTC	-	TRBD1	TRBJ2-1	TRBV7-9
CSAPGGGGYTF	TGCAGCGCCCCCGGGGGCGGGGGCTACACCTTC	once	-	TRBJ1-2	TRBV29-1
CASRLAGGRDEQFF	TGCGCCAGCAGACTAGCGGGGGGGCGGGATGAGCAGTTCTTC	-	TRBD2	TRBJ2-1	TRBV10-2